The 3 T cell receptor beta chains in this list originate from one sample, sequenced in a study of cytomegalovirus exposure and HLA in healthy donors. The primer mix had 60 Vbeta and 13 Jbeta primers. The protocol was immunoSEQ multiplex PCR, while the TCRdb copy is restricted to in-frame clones and leaves out a portion. The table lists around 140,000 clones, about 61% of them singletons. The material sequenced was PBMCs. The receptors were gathered from a woman between 40 and 55 years old in good health and CMV-seronegative.

The V call is TRBV7-2, the J call TRBJ2-5; a weak D match, TRBD2 (6 bases). The CDR3 covers 14 residues. Germline CDR1 SGHTA, CDR2 FQGNSA. The ends were cut back, 4 bases at V and 9 bases at J, with 18 bases in the middle. The CDR3 DNA sequence: TGTGCCAGCAGCTCGGGACTTGCTAATTACCCCCAGTACTTC. Translation: CASSSGLANYPQYF.

The chain employs TRBV19 and TRBJ1-5, with TRBD1 as a possible D gene (6 bases). The CDR3 is made up of 19 amino acids. V lost 5 bases and J 0 bases, leaving 23 bases between the germline ends. Germline V gene lookup returns CDR1 LNHDA and CDR2 SQIVND (reference sequence). Written as DNA, the CDR3 is TGTGCCAGTAGTGGGGGGCGGGGGGGGCCAATATATAGCAATCAGCCCCAGCATTTT. It yields the protein CASSGGRGGPIYSNQPQHF.

The chain has TRBV28 and TRBJ1-5, with D unresolved. The germline gives CDR1 MDHEN, CDR2 SYDVKM. Trimming removed 5 bases from V and 2 bases from J, with 19 bases in between. CDR3 length equals 17 residues. CDR3 in DNA: TGTGCCAGCAGTCACAATTGGCGGGTGGAAGGCAATCAGCCCCAGCATTTT. Its protein product is CASSHNWRVEGNQPQHF.